The clone carrying this T cell receptor beta chain was observed a few times. The antigen is undetermined. This sample is part of a study of T-cell reconstitution after alpha-beta-depleted transplantation in children. Study outcomes and limitations: Surviving recipient T cells and thymic progenitors produced the high day-60 TCRbeta diversity seen in some patients. Among T cells one year after transplant, newly produced cells accounted for most counts and diversity. Alpha-beta T cells present about two months after transplant were reported to originate from several hundred expanded graft clones.

The CDR3 is made up of 15 amino acids. In germline, CDR1 is LGHDT, CDR2 YNNKEL (reference sequence). V lost 7 bases and J lost 2, with 15 bases in between. Unique molecular identifiers were built into the TCRbeta library. MiXCR, applied by TCRdb to the PCR reads, yields one record per CDR3 protein. Of about 200,000 distinct CDR3 sequences in the sample, 17% are singletons; the top ten hold 43%. The chain links TRBV3-1 to TRBJ2-1; D unresolved. This clonotype originated in a male patient aged 2-15 years who had a stem cell transplant for acute lymphoblastic leukemia, so the T cells may come from the graft donor. The sequencing used PBMCs, mostly from graft donor cells, collected 360 days after TCRalphabeta/CD19-depleted stem cell transplant. This chain's CDR3 is CASTEAPIPYNEQFF. The CDR3 DNA reads TGTGCCAGCACCGAGGCTCCAATTCCCTACAATGAGCAGTTCTTC.